This TCR beta chain was recovered during a study of cytomegalovirus exposure and HLA in healthy donors. Study-level information: There were some 120 million unique TCR beta sequences, drawn from approximately 180 million T cells, in an earlier analysis.

The PCR had 60 Vbeta and 13 Jbeta primers. Measured with immunoSEQ multiplex PCR; TCRdb has only the in-frame clones, and not every one. The sample carries over 95,000 clones, around 77% recorded once. In regard to this clone: What it recognizes is unknown.

Germline CDR1 ENHRY, CDR2 SYGVKD. This CDR3 is built from 16 residues. Trimming cost V 3 bases and J 5 bases; bases outside gene matches: 7. General study results and limits: The classifier reportedly diagnosed cytomegalovirus status with high sensitivity and specificity.

Material for sequencing was PBMCs. This clonotype was obtained from a man aged 35-49 years in good health and CMV-seropositive. This chain joins TRBV10-3 and TRBJ2-1, with 10 bases fitting TRBD2. The CDR3 DNA sequence: TGTGCCATCAGTGACCCACTAGCGGGGCGGAACAATGAGCAGTTCTTC. This translates into CAISDPLAGRNNEQFF.